Presented here are 10 T cell receptor beta chains from one specimen sequenced in a study of T cell repertoires in cytomegalovirus infection. TCRdb fed the reads into MiXCR, producing one record per CDR3 protein. There are 200,000 to 250,000 distinct CDR3 sequences in the sample; roughly 23% occur only once, and roughly 18% lies in the top ten. Sequencing used CD8+ T cells from PBMCs. The receptor source for this set is a human donor in good health (CMV status not recorded). Some clones in this sample may be carry-over from other donors' samples.

This clonotype was recorded at least ten times. V gene TRBV7-2 combines with J gene TRBJ2-7, with D possibly being TRBD1 (6 bases). The germline V and J ends were trimmed by 4 bases and 6 bases, with 16 bases remaining between them. Germline CDR1 and CDR2: SGHTA and FQGNSA. The CDR3 totals 14 residues. CDR3 loop: CASSWTGTTGEQYF. CDR3 DNA sequence: TGTGCCAGCAGCTGGACCGGGACAACGGGCGAGCAGTACTTC.

This clonotype was counted only a few times. The V gene is TRBV7-9, the J gene TRBJ2-5; a weak D match, TRBD1 (7 bases). Between the trimmed V and J ends, which lost 5 bases and 2 bases, there was a span of 18 bases. The length of the CDR3 is 16 residues. Germline CDR1 is SEHNR and CDR2 is FQNEAQ (reference sequence). DNA for the CDR3: TGTGCCAGCAGCCCCCCCCCCCAGGGGGGACAAGAGACCCAGTACTTC. Its protein product is CASSPPPQGGQETQYF.

The chain combines TRBV28 with TRBJ1-1, with TRBD1 matching 10 bases. Germline V gene data show CDR1 as MDHEN and CDR2 as SYDVKM. The CDR3 runs to 18 residues. V was pared by 1 base and J by 4 bases, with 12 bases of the junction left unmatched. CDR3 bases: TGTGCCAGCAGTTTATTAAAGGACAGGGGGTTTAGAAGCACTGAAGCTTTCTTT. It encodes CASSLLKDRGFRSTEAFF.

The chain couples TRBV28 to TRBJ2-1, with D perhaps matching TRBD1 or TRBD2 (6 bases each). The germline CDR1 and CDR2 sequences are MDHEN and SYDVKM. Trimming left V 2 bases short and J 8 bases short, with 10 bases between. This CDR3 spans 13 amino acids. CDR3 coding DNA: TGTGCCAGCAGTTTAGTCGGGGGCCATGAGCAGTTCTTC. It specifies CASSLVGGHEQFF.

The V and J genes are TRBV19 and TRBJ1-5; maybe TRBD1 (6 bases). CDR3 size: 15 residues. CDR1 is LNHDA and CDR2 is SQIVND in the germline V gene (reference sequence). Trimming took off 5 bases at V and 5 bases at J, with 16 bases between the two ends. The CDR3 region is CASSFPGALDQPQHF. The CDR3 DNA sequence: TGTGCCAGTAGTTTCCCAGGGGCCCTGGATCAGCCCCAGCATTTT.

The sample holds a few counts of this clonotype. The rearrangement uses TRBV4-1 and TRBJ2-3; D may be TRBD2 (5 bases). The CDR3 covers 15 residues. V was clipped by 0 bases and J by 2 bases, with 9 bases between them. CDR1 is MGHRA and CDR2 is YSYEKL in the germline V gene. The CDR3 DNA reads TGCGCCAGCAGCCAAGAAGGGAGAGACACAGATACGCAGTATTTT. Encoded protein: CASSQEGRDTDTQYF.

This clonotype was seen just once. Here the CDR3 omits its conserved ending phenylalanine or tryptophan, so a read error is the likely source. The rearrangement uses TRBV30 and TRBJ2-3; TRBD1 might be the D (6 bases). The CDR3 runs to 15 residues. In germline, CDR1 is GTSNPN, CDR2 SVGIG (reference sequence). Trimming shortened V by 0 bases and J by 5 bases, and 15 bases separated the two germline ends. The DNA for the CDR3 is TGTGCCTGGAGTGTACAGGGCAGAAAAAGAGATACGCAGTATCTT. Protein product: CAWSVQGRKRDTQYL.

The J gene is TRBJ2-7, the V gene TRBV11-2, with a possible D match to TRBD2 (5 bases). The germline V gene has CDR1 SGHAT and CDR2 FQNNGV. This CDR3 region has 14 residues. Trimming stripped 1 base from V and 7 bases from J, with 14 bases between. CDR3 in amino acids: CASSLVNTPGEQYF. The CDR3 bases are TGTGCCAGCAGCTTAGTGAACACCCCGGGAGAGCAGTACTTC.

Comments on this clonotype: The junction differs from germline at one of its ends, possibly a read error. The rearrangement joins TRBV6-2 or TRBV6-3 to TRBJ2-7, with D uncertain. The CDR3 totals 15 residues. Germline CDR1 reads MNHEY; CDR2 reads SVGEGT. CDR3 sequence: CASSYYTISSYEQYF. The DNA for the CDR3 is TGTGCCAGCAGCTACTACACCATAAGCTCCTACGAGCAGTACTTC.

This clonotype was observed many times. The chain joins TRBV6-5 to TRBJ2-1, with 8 bases matching TRBD2. V shed 10 bases, J shed 0 bases, and the junction held 8 bases outside the gene matches. Germline V gene lookup returns CDR1 MNHEY and CDR2 SVGAGI. The CDR3 contains 15 residues. The CDR3 protein is CATLFSGDSYNEQFF. The CDR3 DNA reads as TGTGCCACCTTGTTTAGCGGGGACTCCTACAATGAGCAGTTCTTC.